The T cell receptor (beta chain) described here comes from a study of identical twins. This clonotype was found a few times. As yet, its antigen is unknown. Germline V gives CDR1 LNHNV, CDR2 YYDKDF (reference sequence). With 1 base removed from V and 0 bases from J, the gap between germline ends came to 10 bases. This CDR3 comprises 16 residues. Study observations and caveats: Out-of-frame alpha sequences common to twins exhibited a surplus of low generation probability. The study reached conclusions through statistical analysis that was cross-sectional, not following the same donors. In beta out-of-frame sequences, the excess sharing between twins was weaker.

It was template switching that added a universal primer site, and there were unique molecular identifiers on the cDNA. From the 5' RACE reads, TCRdb called clonotypes with MiXCR, one entry per CDR3 protein. The sample holds under 900,000 distinct CDR3 sequences, about 12% seen once. This sample was shared with a second study, whose subject was yellow fever vaccine responses in identical twins.

This receptor was obtained from a young woman in good health. The sequencing sample was made of PBMCs. The chain links TRBV15 to TRBJ2-1, with no clear D. The CDR3 DNA is TGTGCCACCAGCAGAGCAGACCGGAGCTCCTACAATGAGCAGTTCTTC. It specifies CATSRADRSSYNEQFF. The full variable domain, with the rest looked up from reference TRBV15 and TRBJ2-1, is DAMVIQNPRYQVTQFGKPVTLSCSQTLNHNVMYWYQQKSSQAPKLLFHYYDKDFNNEADTPDNFQSRRPNTSFCFLDIRSPGLGDTAMYLCATSRADRSSYNEQFFGPGTRLTVL.